This TCR beta chain stems from a study of cytomegalovirus exposure and HLA in healthy donors. Findings of the study overall: About 90% or about 30% of the time was how often most TCR beta V segments were productive, according to an earlier analysis. One cluster of highly shared sequence variants probably arose as a sequencing artifact.

PCR amplification relied on 60 Vbeta primers (plus 13 Jbeta primers). The table came from immunoSEQ multiplex PCR; TCRdb's copy has only in-frame clones and leaves some out. Of 45,000 to 65,000 clones in the sample, 70% to 85% were seen once. On this clone itself: The antigen is undetermined.

Sample: PBMCs. This clonotype was obtained from a woman aged 45 to 65 in good health and CMV-seropositive.

The CDR3 loop is CASSLGLAGGWRETQYF. The CDR3, as DNA: TGTGCCAGCAGCTTAGGACTAGCGGGAGGTTGGAGGGAGACCCAGTACTTC. The chain employs TRBV7-2 and TRBJ2-5, with 13 bases aligning to TRBD2. Germline assignment: CDR1 SGHTA and CDR2 FQGNSA. This CDR3 region has 17 residues. The V gene end was trimmed by 1 base and the J gene end by 5 bases; junction bases not matched to a gene: 7. The whole variable domain, remainder taken from reference TRBV7-2 and TRBJ2-5, is GAGVSQSPSNKVTEKGKDVELRCDPISGHTALYWYRQSLGQGLEFLIYFQGNSAPDKSGLPSDRFSAERTGGSVSTLTIQRTQQEDSAVYLCASSLGLAGGWRETQYFGPGTRLLVL.